This T cell receptor beta chain was sequenced for a study of CD8+ T cells in alopecia areata. The CDR3 extends over 17 amino acids. V shed 5 bases, J shed 0 bases, and the junction held 10 bases outside the gene matches. Germline V lookup: CDR1 SQVTM, CDR2 ANQGSEA. In regard to this clone: The antigen is undetermined.

RNA was isolated and reverse transcribed to cDNA, the sequencing template. TCRdb keeps only in-frame clones here, not all; method: immunoSEQ multiplex PCR. The sample lists some 110,000 clones, roughly 60% occurring once. The treatment was: oral pan-JAK inhibitor, 5-10 mg twice daily. Peripheral blood samples and lesional scalp punch biopsies were obtained from alopecia areata patients. Findings and caveats of the study: With one nonresponder, baseline CD8+ expansion's link to response remains uncertain.

V usage is TRBV29-1 and J usage is TRBJ1-4; TRBD1 matches at 9 bases. The source is a human donor with alopecia areata. Sequencing was performed on CD8+ T cells sorted from blood, taken at week 4, from a patient treated with tofacitinib. The CDR3 sequence is CSVWGQGGFATNEKLFF. The CDR3 DNA sequence: TGCAGCGTTTGGGGACAGGGTGGGTTTGCAACTAATGAAAAACTGTTTTTT.